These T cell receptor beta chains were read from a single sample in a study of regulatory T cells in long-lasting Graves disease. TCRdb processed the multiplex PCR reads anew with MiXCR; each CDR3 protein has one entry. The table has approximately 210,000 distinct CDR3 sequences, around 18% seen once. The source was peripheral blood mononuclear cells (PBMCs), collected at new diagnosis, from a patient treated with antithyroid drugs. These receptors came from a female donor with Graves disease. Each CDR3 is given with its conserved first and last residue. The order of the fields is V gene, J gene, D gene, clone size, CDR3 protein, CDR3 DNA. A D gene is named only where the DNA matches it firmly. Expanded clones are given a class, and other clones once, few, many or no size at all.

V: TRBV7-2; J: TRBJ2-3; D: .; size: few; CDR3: CASSFPLGQGGRTDTQYF; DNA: TGTGCCAGCAGCTTCCCACTCGGACAGGGAGGGAGAACAGATACGCAGTATTTT
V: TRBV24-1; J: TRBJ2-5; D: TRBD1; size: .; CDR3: CATSDFRDRGVRETQYF; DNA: TGTGCCACCAGTGATTTCCGGGACAGGGGGGTGCGAGAGACCCAGTACTTC
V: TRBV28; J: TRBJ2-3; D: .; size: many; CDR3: CASSSTATDTQYF; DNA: TGTGCCAGCAGTTCTACGGCCACAGATACGCAGTATTTT
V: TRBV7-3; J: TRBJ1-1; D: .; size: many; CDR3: CASSPPGTEVHEAFF; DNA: TGTGCCAGCAGCCCGCCCGGGACGGAGGTACACGAAGCTTTCTTT
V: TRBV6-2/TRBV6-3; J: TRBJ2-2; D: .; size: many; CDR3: CASSSPTSSGTGELFF; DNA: TGTGCCAGCAGTTCTCCAACCTCTTCAGGGACCGGGGAGCTGTTTTTT
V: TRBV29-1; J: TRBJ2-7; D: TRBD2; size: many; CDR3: CSAVAGGPNEQYF; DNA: TGCAGCGCTGTAGCGGGAGGGCCGAATGAGCAGTACTTC
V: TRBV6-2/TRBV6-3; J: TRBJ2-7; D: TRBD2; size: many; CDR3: CASSVGTSGVSYEQYF; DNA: TGTGCCAGCAGTGTGGGGACTAGCGGGGTATCCTACGAGCAGTACTTC
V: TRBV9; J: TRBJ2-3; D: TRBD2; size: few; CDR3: CASSVEGTSGRAELWVTDTQYF; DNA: TGTGCCAGCAGCGTAGAGGGGACTAGCGGGAGGGCCGAATTATGGGTCACAGATACGCAGTATTTT
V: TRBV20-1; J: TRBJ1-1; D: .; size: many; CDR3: CSAGGGGITEAFF; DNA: TGCAGTGCTGGGGGTGGGGGTATCACTGAAGCTTTCTTT
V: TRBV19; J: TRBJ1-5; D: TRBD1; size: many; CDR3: CASSTRGLSNQPQHF; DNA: TGTGCCAGTAGTACCAGGGGGCTGAGCAATCAGCCCCAGCATTTT
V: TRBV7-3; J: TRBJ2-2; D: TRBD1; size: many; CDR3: CASSLIPGGVAGELFF; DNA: TGTGCCAGCAGCTTAATACCAGGGGGCGTGGCCGGGGAGCTGTTTTTT
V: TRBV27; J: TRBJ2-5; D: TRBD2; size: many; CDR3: CASSLLRTSGSTQETQYF; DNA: TGTGCCAGCAGTTTACTAAGGACTAGCGGGAGTACACAAGAGACCCAGTACTTC
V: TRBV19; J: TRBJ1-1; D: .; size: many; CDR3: CASVWEGGSTEAFF; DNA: TGTGCCAGTGTTTGGGAGGGGGGAAGTACTGAAGCTTTCTTT
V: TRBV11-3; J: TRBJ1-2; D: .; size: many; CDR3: CASSLDRSAVYGYTF; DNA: TGTGCCAGCAGCTTAGATCGCTCGGCAGTCTATGGCTACACCTTC
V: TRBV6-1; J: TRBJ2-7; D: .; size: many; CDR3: CASGKSLLYEQYF; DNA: TGTGCCAGCGGGAAGAGCCTCCTCTACGAGCAGTACTTC
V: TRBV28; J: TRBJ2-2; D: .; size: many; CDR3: CASSLLVGELFF; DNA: TGTGCCAGCAGTCTACTAGTCGGGGAGCTGTTTTTT
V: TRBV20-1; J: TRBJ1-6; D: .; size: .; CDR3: CSARDLGRGTNSPLHF; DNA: TGCAGTGCTAGAGATCTTGGAAGAGGGACTAATTCACCCCTCCACTTT
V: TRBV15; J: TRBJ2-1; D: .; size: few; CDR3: CATSRDRQDSYNEQFF; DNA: TGTGCCACCAGCAGAGATCGTCAGGACTCCTACAATGAGCAGTTCTTC
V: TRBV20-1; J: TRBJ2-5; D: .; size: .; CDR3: CSARSHRTIQETQYF; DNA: TGCAGTGCTAGATCCCACCGGACAATCCAAGAGACCCAGTACTTC
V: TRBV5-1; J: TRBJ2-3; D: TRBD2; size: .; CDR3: CARSLRTSGTDTQYF; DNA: TGCGCCAGAAGCTTGCGGACTAGCGGCACAGATACGCAGTATTTT
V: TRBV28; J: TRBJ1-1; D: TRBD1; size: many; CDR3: CASSSRTGRAFF; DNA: TGTGCCAGCAGTTCGAGGACAGGGAGGGCTTTCTTT
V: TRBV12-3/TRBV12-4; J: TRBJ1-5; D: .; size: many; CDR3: CASSPDGINQPQHF; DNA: TGTGCCAGCAGTCCGGACGGCATCAATCAGCCCCAGCATTTT
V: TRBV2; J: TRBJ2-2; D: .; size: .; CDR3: CASSQRANTGELFF; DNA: TGTGCCAGCAGTCAGCGTGCGAACACCGGGGAGCTGTTTTTT
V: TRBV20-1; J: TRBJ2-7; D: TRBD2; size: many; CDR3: CSANAGTSLDEQYF; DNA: TGCAGTGCTAACGCCGGGACTAGCCTGGACGAGCAGTACTTC
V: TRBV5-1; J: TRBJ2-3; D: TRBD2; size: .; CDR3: CASSLAGGSTDSQYF; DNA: TGCGCCAGCAGCCTAGCGGGAGGAAGCACAGATTCGCAGTATTTT
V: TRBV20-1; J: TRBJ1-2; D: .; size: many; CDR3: CSARKAEGYTF; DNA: TGCAGTGCTAGAAAGGCGGAAGGCTACACCTTC
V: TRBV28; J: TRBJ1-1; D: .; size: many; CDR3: CASRADGSTEAFF; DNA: TGTGCCAGCAGGGCGGATGGTAGCACTGAAGCTTTCTTT
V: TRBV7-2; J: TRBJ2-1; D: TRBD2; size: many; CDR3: CASSPRVAGNEQFF; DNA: TGTGCCAGCAGCCCCCGGGTAGCGGGCAATGAGCAGTTCTTC
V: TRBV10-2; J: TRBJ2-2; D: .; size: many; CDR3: CASSGTANTGELFF; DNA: TGCGCCAGCAGTGGGACAGCGAACACCGGGGAGCTGTTTTTT
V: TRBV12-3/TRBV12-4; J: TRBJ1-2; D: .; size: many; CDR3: CASSPLGKANYGYTF; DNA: TGTGCCAGCTCCCCACTGGGCAAGGCCAACTATGGCTACACCTTC
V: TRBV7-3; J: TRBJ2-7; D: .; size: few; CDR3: CASSLRRDTNSYEQYF; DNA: TGTGCCAGCAGCCTTCGCCGGGACACTAACTCCTACGAGCAGTACTTC
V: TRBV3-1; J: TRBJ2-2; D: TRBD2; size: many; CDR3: CASSQGLAGAYTGELFF; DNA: TGTGCCAGCAGCCAAGGACTAGCGGGCGCTTACACCGGGGAGCTGTTTTTT
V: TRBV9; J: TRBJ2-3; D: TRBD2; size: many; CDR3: CASSVEGGSATDTQYF; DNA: TGTGCCAGCAGCGTAGAAGGCGGGAGTGCCACAGATACGCAGTATTTT
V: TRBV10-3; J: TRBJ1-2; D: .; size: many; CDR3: CAISEQRGRDGYTF; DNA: TGTGCCATCAGTGAGCAAAGGGGCAGGGATGGCTACACCTTC
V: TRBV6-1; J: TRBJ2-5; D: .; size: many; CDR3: CASRGVRSPQETQYF; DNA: TGTGCCAGCAGAGGCGTCAGATCCCCACAAGAGACCCAGTACTTC
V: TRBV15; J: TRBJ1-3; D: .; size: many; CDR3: CATSRDQGNTIYF; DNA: TGTGCCACCAGCAGAGATCAGGGAAACACCATATATTTT
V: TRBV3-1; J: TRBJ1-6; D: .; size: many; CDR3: CASSQEPFRYNSPLHF; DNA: TGTGCCAGCAGCCAAGAACCGTTTCGCTATAATTCACCCCTCCACTTT
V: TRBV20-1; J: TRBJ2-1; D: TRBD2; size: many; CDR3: CSATTSGTSGYNEQFF; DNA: TGCAGTGCTACTACCTCCGGGACTAGCGGGTACAATGAGCAGTTCTTC
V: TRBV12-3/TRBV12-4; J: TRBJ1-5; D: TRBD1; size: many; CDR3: CASAPRDRGLRQPQHF; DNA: TGTGCCAGCGCCCCCAGGGACAGGGGGCTCAGGCAGCCCCAGCATTTT
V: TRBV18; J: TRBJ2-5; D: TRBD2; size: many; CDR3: CASSPTAGGETQYF; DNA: TGTGCCAGCTCACCCACAGCGGGAGGAGAGACCCAGTACTTC
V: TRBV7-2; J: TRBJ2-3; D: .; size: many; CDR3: CASTQGYTQYF; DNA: TGTGCCAGCACCCAGGGTTATACGCAGTATTTT
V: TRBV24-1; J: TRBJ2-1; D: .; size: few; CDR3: CATSDPLAKFSYNEQSF; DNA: TGTGCCACCAGTGACCCCCTAGCGAAGTTCTCCTACAATGAGCAGTCCTTC